Below, 28 T cell receptor beta chains from the same sample are listed, as sequenced in a study of OX40 agonist ivuxolimab in advanced cancers. The assay was immunoSEQ multiplex PCR, and TCRdb's table has in-frame clones only and misses some. The sample yields tens of thousands of clones, 85% seen once. This specimen was CD4+ or CD8+ T cells sorted from blood, taken in a trial of the OX40 agonist ivuxolimab. The receptors derive from an adult with an advanced solid tumor such as melanoma, head and neck, liver or kidney cancer.

The CDR3 protein is CASSLAAYNEQFF. Written as DNA, the CDR3 is TGTGCCAGCAGCTTAGCAGCCTACAATGAGCAGTTCTTC. This sequence joins TRBV7-6 and TRBJ2-1; no definite D call. Trimming cost V 0 bases and J 2 bases, with 2 bases left between them. This CDR3 region has 13 residues. Germline CDR1 is SGHVS and CDR2 is FNYEAQ.

The CDR3 nucleotides are TGTGCCAGCAGCGCCTCTATTGGAACTGAAGCTTTCTTT. Protein product: CASSASIGTEAFF. The rearrangement links TRBV9 to TRBJ1-1; D is unresolved. V was trimmed by 3 bases and J by 5 bases, leaving 11 bases between them. Germline V CDR1 and CDR2: SGDLS, YYNGEE. CDR3 length: 13 amino acids. Full variable domain (missing parts from reference TRBV9 and TRBJ1-1): DSGVTQTPKHLITATGQRVTLRCSPRSGDLSVYWYQQSLDQGLQFLIQYYNGEERAKGNILERFSAQQFPDLHSELNLSSLELGDSALYFCASSASIGTEAFFGQGTRLTVV.

J is TRBJ1-1 and V is TRBV11-2; tentatively, D is TRBD1 (6 bases). The CDR3 length is 12 residues. V was cut by 5 bases and J by 8 bases, with 12 bases left in between. Per germline, CDR1 SGHAT and CDR2 FQNNGV. CDR3 sequence reads: CASSHRTAEAFF. The CDR3 DNA sequence: TGTGCCAGCAGCCACCGGACAGCGGAAGCTTTCTTT. Supplemented by reference TRBV11-2 and TRBJ1-1, the full variable domain reads EAGVAQSPRYKIIEKRQSVAFWCNPISGHATLYWYQQILGQGPKLLIQFQNNGVVDDSQLPKDRFSAERLKGVDSTLKIQPAKLEDSAVYLCASSHRTAEAFFGQGTRLTVV.

The J gene is TRBJ2-1, the V gene TRBV7-8; 11 positions match TRBD2. The CDR3 is made up of 16 amino acids. Germline V gene data show CDR1 as SGHVS and CDR2 as FQNEAQ. V gave up 6 bases and J gave up 6 bases; unmatched junction bases: 10. The CDR3 DNA reads as TGTGCCAGCAGGCATAGCGGGGGGGCCGCATCCAATGAGCAGTTCTTC. This encodes CASRHSGGAASNEQFF.

The table lists this clone with a count of one. The V gene is TRBV19, the J gene TRBJ2-7, with D tentatively TRBD1 or TRBD2 (5 bases each). Trimming took 4 bases from V and 1 from J, leaving 11 bases between them. The CDR3 has 14 residues. Germline V gene data show CDR1 as LNHDA and CDR2 as SQIVND (reference sequence). This CDR3 reads CASSSRDLSYEQYF. CDR3 nucleotides: TGTGCCAGTAGTAGCCGGGACCTTTCCTACGAGCAGTACTTC.

V and J are TRBV7-6 and TRBJ2-3; D is unresolved. Trimming shortened V by 4 bases and J by 9 bases, and 14 bases separated the two germline ends. CDR1 SGHVS and CDR2 FNYEAQ come from the germline V gene. This CDR3 is built from 13 residues. For the CDR3, the DNA is TGTGCCAGCAGCTCCGCGGCAGCCTACACGCAGTATTTT. This translates into CASSSAAAYTQYF. The full variable domain, its missing parts supplied by reference TRBV7-6 and TRBJ2-3, is GAGVSQSPRYKVTKRGQDVALRCDPISGHVSLYWYRQALGQGPEFLTYFNYEAQQDKSGLPNDRFSAERPEGSISTLTIQRTEQRDSAMYRCASSSAAAYTQYFGPGTRLTVL.

The chain employs TRBV7-3 and TRBJ2-1, with 7 nucleotides matching TRBD1. V gave up 1 base and J gave up 2 bases; unmatched junction bases: 2. The CDR3 is made up of 15 amino acids. Germline V gene data show CDR1 as SGHTA and CDR2 as FQGTGA. The CDR3 sequence: CASSLIQGPYNEQFF. The CDR3 nucleotides read TGTGCCAGCAGCTTAATACAGGGGCCCTACAATGAGCAGTTCTTC.

The chain carries TRBV30 and TRBJ1-1; D is undetermined. Trimming shortened V by 4 bases and J by 6 bases, and 18 bases separated the two germline ends. Germline CDR1 and CDR2: GTSNPN and SVGIG (reference sequence). This CDR3 region has 14 residues. CDR3 protein: CAWTSDGGGSEAFF. CDR3 DNA sequence: TGTGCCTGGACCTCCGACGGTGGAGGCTCTGAAGCTTTCTTT.

The chain carries TRBV7-9 and TRBJ2-3; TRBD2 agrees at 11 bases. J was trimmed by 6 bases and V by 5 bases; bases with no gene match: 7. Germline assignment: CDR1 SEHNR and CDR2 FQNEAQ (reference sequence). The CDR3 runs to 15 residues. CDR3 residues: CASSQLAGVVDTQYF. CDR3 sequence (DNA): TGTGCCAGCAGCCAACTAGCGGGGGTGGTGGATACGCAGTATTTT.

In its sample, this clone ranks as medium-sized. The CDR3 DNA reads as TGTGCCTGGAGTGTAAACTACAATGAGCAGTTCTTC. Translation: CAWSVNYNEQFF. V gene TRBV30 combines with J gene TRBJ2-1; no reliable D call. The V end was cut by 0 bases, the J end by 3 bases, with 3 bases between. This CDR3 is 12 amino acids long. Germline CDR1 and CDR2: GTSNPN and SVGIG (reference sequence).

The V call is TRBV19, the J call TRBJ1-1; TRBD1 might be the D (5 bases). V was clipped by 1 base and J by 5 bases, with 8 bases between them. CDR3 length: 13 residues. Germline V gene sequence: CDR1 LNHDA, CDR2 SQIVND (reference sequence). The CDR3 DNA reads as TGTGCCAGTAGTATAGCCGGGGGTACTGAAGCTTTCTTT. Amino acids: CASSIAGGTEAFF.

V and J are TRBV28 and TRBJ2-7; D call uncertain. Between the trimmed V and J ends, which lost 11 bases and 5 bases, there was a span of 13 bases. The CDR3 has 11 residues. Germline CDR1 reads MDHEN; CDR2 reads SYDVKM. CDR3 in DNA: TGTGCCGTCACGGAAATCAACGAGCAGTACTTC. As protein: CAVTEINEQYF.

As regards this clone: The sample holds other DNA sequences that translate to the same CDR3. V and J are TRBV11-2 and TRBJ2-7; unclear D gene. Trimming took off 1 base at V and 4 bases at J, with 8 bases between the two ends. The CDR3 contains 13 residues. Germline V gene sequence: CDR1 SGHAT, CDR2 FQNNGV. CDR3 in amino acids: CASSLGLNYEQYF. CDR3 nucleotide sequence: TGTGCCAGCAGCTTAGGGCTCAATTACGAGCAGTACTTC.

The gene calls are TRBV19 and TRBJ2-5; tentatively, D is TRBD1 (6 bases). The V end lost 5 bases, the J end lost 5 bases, and 21 bases lay between the germline ends. CDR1 is LNHDA and CDR2 is SQIVND in the germline V gene (reference sequence). CDR3 size: 16 residues. The CDR3 spells CASSPVVYRDIETQYF. The CDR3 DNA sequence: TGTGCCAGTAGTCCGGTCGTTTACAGGGATATCGAGACCCAGTACTTC.

The chain uses TRBV10-3 and TRBJ1-1, with D possibly TRBD1 on 6 matching bases. Germline V gives CDR1 ENHRY, CDR2 SYGVKD. The CDR3 is 13 residues long. Trimming pared 11 bases from V and 3 bases from J, leaving 16 bases between. As DNA, the CDR3 is TGTGCCTCACAACAGGGTGGTGACACTGAAGCTTTCTTT. Translating gives CASQQGGDTEAFF.

There are a few counts of this clone. The CDR3 coding sequence is TGTGCCTGGAGCGAGAGGGTTAATGGCTACACCTTC. Translation gives CAWSERVNGYTF. The chain is built from TRBV30 and TRBJ1-2; no definite D call. Germline CDR1 and CDR2: GTSNPN and SVGIG (reference sequence). The V gene lost 3 bases and the J gene lost 6 bases, with 11 bases spanning the gap. There are 12 residues in the CDR3.

This clone was observed a single time. This chain joins TRBV19 and TRBJ1-1; D call uncertain. Germline-derived CDR1 and CDR2 are LNHDA and SQIVND (reference sequence). The CDR3 runs 15 residues. V was clipped by 4 bases and J by 4 bases, with 16 bases between them. For the CDR3, the DNA is TGTGCCAGTAGTACAGGATCCCTCATGGGCACTGAAGCTTTCTTT. Protein product: CASSTGSLMGTEAFF.

This clone occurred once. The CDR3 bases are TGTGCCAGCAGCTCCCGAGCGGGGGGGCCTTACGAGCAGTACTTC. Encoded protein: CASSSRAGGPYEQYF. The V and J genes are TRBV7-9 and TRBJ2-7; TRBD2 matches 10 bases. The CDR3 covers 15 residues. After removal of 4 bases from V and 4 bases from J, the junction contained 7 bases not matched to a gene. Germline assignment: CDR1 SEHNR and CDR2 FQNEAQ (reference sequence).

This clone showed up just a few times. The genes are TRBV10-3 and TRBJ2-2, with D maybe TRBD2 (6 bases). V was pared by 10 bases and J by 5 bases, with 11 bases between. The germline V gene has CDR1 ENHRY and CDR2 SYGVKD. This CDR3 contains 12 residues. The DNA for the CDR3 is TGTGCCACCCAGGAGGGGACCGGGGAGCTGTTTTTT. Protein product: CATQEGTGELFF.

The chain recombines TRBV6-5 with TRBJ2-7, with 11 bases matching TRBD2. The germline gives CDR1 MNHEY, CDR2 SVGAGI. Trimming cost V 0 bases and J 3 bases; bases outside gene matches: 1. The CDR3 extends over 15 amino acids. CDR3 bases: TGTGCCAGCAGTTACTCTCTAGCGGGGGGCTACGAGCAGTACTTC. This gives the protein CASSYSLAGGYEQYF.

V usage is TRBV19 and J usage is TRBJ1-2; tentatively, D is TRBD1 (6 bases). CDR1 and CDR2 from the germline V gene are LNHDA and SQIVND (reference sequence). This CDR3 spans 14 amino acids. V gave up 3 bases and J gave up 6 bases, with 14 bases separating them. The CDR3 protein is CASSIDRRDDGYTF. CDR3 sequence (DNA): TGTGCCAGTAGTATCGACAGGCGCGATGATGGCTACACCTTC.

This clone appeared once. The V and J genes are TRBV5-1 and TRBJ1-5; the match to TRBD1 covers 8 bases. This CDR3 is built from 15 residues. Germline CDR1 and CDR2: SGHRS and YFSETQ. V shed 4 bases and J 2 bases; nucleotides not matched to a gene: 5. The CDR3 loop is CASSHGQGGNQPQHF. The DNA of the CDR3 is TGCGCCAGCAGCCACGGACAGGGCGGCAATCAGCCCCAGCATTTT.

The gene calls are TRBV9 and TRBJ1-2; D unclear. V was pared by 0 bases and J by 4 bases, with 10 bases between. This CDR3 is 14 amino acids long. Per the germline V gene, CDR1 is SGDLS and CDR2 is YYNGEE. CDR3 sequence reads: CASSVAGGSYGYTF. CDR3 bases: TGTGCCAGCAGCGTAGCGGGAGGGAGCTATGGCTACACCTTC. The complete variable domain, with remaining parts taken from reference TRBV9 and TRBJ1-2, reads DSGVTQTPKHLITATGQRVTLRCSPRSGDLSVYWYQQSLDQGLQFLIQYYNGEERAKGNILERFSAQQFPDLHSELNLSSLELGDSALYFCASSVAGGSYGYTFGSGTRLTVV.

The gene calls are TRBV6-5 and TRBJ2-6; D unclear. The V gene lost 2 bases and the J gene lost 4 bases, with 9 bases spanning the gap. The germline V gene has CDR1 MNHEY and CDR2 SVGAGI. This CDR3 spans 15 amino acids. The CDR3 here is CASSYGRPGANVLTF. As DNA, the CDR3 is TGTGCCAGCAGTTACGGCCGCCCCGGGGCCAACGTCCTGACTTTC.

The genes are TRBV7-2 and TRBJ2-2; D unresolved. The ends were cut back, 3 bases at V and 6 bases at J, with 5 bases in the middle. The CDR3 spans 12 residues. The germline CDR1 and CDR2 sequences are SGHTA and FQGNSA. The CDR3 spells CASSFEPGELFF. CDR3 bases: TGTGCCAGCAGCTTTGAACCCGGGGAGCTGTTTTTT.

This clone ranks as medium-sized (0.01 to 0.1%). This rearrangement joins TRBV7-9 to TRBJ2-7; 11 nucleotides match TRBD1. The CDR3 sequence is 14 residues long. Germline V gene sequence: CDR1 SEHNR, CDR2 FQNEAQ (reference sequence). The ends lost 4 bases at V and 9 bases at J; junction bases unmatched: 8. The CDR3 sequence: CASSSRDRGLGQYF. CDR3 DNA: TGTGCCAGCAGCTCCCGGGACAGGGGGTTGGGGCAGTACTTC.

This sequence joins TRBV4-1 and TRBJ1-1, with 7 bases that match TRBD1. The CDR3 has 14 residues. Germline values: CDR1 MGHRA, CDR2 YSYEKL. V gave up 3 bases and J gave up 5 bases; unmatched junction bases: 6. The CDR3 protein is CASSHPGQFTEAFF. As DNA, the CDR3 is TGCGCCAGCAGCCATCCGGGACAGTTTACTGAAGCTTTCTTT.

V is TRBV7-9 and J is TRBJ1-1; tentatively, D is TRBD1 (5 bases). The V gene's germline CDR1 is SEHNR and CDR2 FQNEAQ (reference sequence). This CDR3 comprises 14 residues. Trimming pared 7 bases from V and 1 base from J, leaving 13 bases between. The CDR3 coding sequence is TGTGCCAGCATCCGCGGGACGGGGAACACTGAAGCTTTCTTT. This gives the protein CASIRGTGNTEAFF.